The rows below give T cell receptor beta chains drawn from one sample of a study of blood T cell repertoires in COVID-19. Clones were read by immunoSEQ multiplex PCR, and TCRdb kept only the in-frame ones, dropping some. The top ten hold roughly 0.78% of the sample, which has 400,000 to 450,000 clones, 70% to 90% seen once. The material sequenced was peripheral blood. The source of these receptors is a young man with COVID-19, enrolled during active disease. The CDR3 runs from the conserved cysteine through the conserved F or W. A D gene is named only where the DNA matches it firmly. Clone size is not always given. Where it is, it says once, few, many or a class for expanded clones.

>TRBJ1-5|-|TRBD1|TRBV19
TGTGCCAGTCTTTCCGAGACAGGGGGAAACCAGCCCCAGCATTTT
CASLSETGGNQPQHF
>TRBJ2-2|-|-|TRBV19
TGTGCCAGTAGTATAGTAAGAGGGAGCCGGAACACCGGGGAGCTGTTTTTT
CASSIVRGSRNTGELFF
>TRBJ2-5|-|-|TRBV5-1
TGCGCCAGCTTAAGATCGCAGGGAGAGACCCAGTACTTC
CASLRSQGETQYF
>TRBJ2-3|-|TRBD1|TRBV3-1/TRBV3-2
TGTGCCAGCAAGAAGGACAGGGGAGGGACAGATACGCAGTATTTT
CASKKDRGGTDTQYF
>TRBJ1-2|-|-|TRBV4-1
TGCGCCAGCAGCCCCCCATACTCCTCCTATGGCTACACCTTC
CASSPPYSSYGYTF
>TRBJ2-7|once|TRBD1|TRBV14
TGTGCCAGCAGCCAAGGGACCCGGACAGGGATCTACGAGCAGTACTTC
CASSQGTRTGIYEQYF
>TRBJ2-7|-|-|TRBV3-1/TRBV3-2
TGTGCCAGCAGCCAAGATAACGGCTACGAGCAGTACTTC
CASSQDNGYEQYF
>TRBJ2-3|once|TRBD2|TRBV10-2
TGCGCCAGCAGGGGCCTAGCGGGGGATTCCGGCCTCTTGGATACGCAGTATTTT
CASRGLAGDSGLLDTQYF
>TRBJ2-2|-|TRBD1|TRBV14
TGTGCCAGCAGCCAAGATGTCGGGACAGGGTTAAGATTTAGCACCGGGGAGCTGTTTTTT
CASSQDVGTGLRFSTGELFF
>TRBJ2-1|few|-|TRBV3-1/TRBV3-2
TGTGCCAGCAGCCAAGACAGGGGTTCCTACAATGAGCAGTTCTTC
CASSQDRGSYNEQFF
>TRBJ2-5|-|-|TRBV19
TGTGCCAGTAGTCCCGGGGACTTACAAGAGACCCAGTACTTC
CASSPGDLQETQYF
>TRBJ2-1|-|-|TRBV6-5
TGTGCCAGCAGTTACGGCACGGGGGTAAGGAATGAGCAGTTCTTC
CASSYGTGVRNEQFF
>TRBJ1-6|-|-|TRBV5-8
TGTGCCAGCAGCTTACCGCGGGGGCGGGCGAGCTCCTATAATTCACCCCTCCACTTT
CASSLPRGRASSYNSPLHF
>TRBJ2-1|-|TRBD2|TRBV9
TGTGCCAGCACCCAGAGGGCTAGCGGTGAGAATGAGCAGTTCTTC
CASTQRASGENEQFF
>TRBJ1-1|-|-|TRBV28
TGTGCCAGCAGTTTATATAAAAACCGGGACATCCAAGCTTTCTTT
CASSLYKNRDIQAFF
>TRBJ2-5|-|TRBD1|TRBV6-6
TGTGCCACGGGACAGAAGGAAGAGACCCAGTACTTC
CATGQKEETQYF
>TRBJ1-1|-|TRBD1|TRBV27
TGTGCCAGCAGTGGGACAGATGAAGCTTTCTTT
CASSGTDEAFF
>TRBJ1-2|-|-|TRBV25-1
TGTGCCAGCAGTGAAATCCCCTCTGACAGCGCAGTAGGGGATGGCTACACCTTC
CASSEIPSDSAVGDGYTF
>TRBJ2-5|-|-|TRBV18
TGTGCCAGCTCACCACGGGCAGGGGAAGAGACCCAGTACTTC
CASSPRAGEETQYF
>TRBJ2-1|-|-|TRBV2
TGTGCCAGCAGTGCAGCAGCGCCCTTATACAATGAGCAGTTCTTC
CASSAAAPLYNEQFF
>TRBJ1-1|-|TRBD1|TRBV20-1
TGCAGTGCTAGGAGGGACAGGGAGGCTTTCTTT
CSARRDREAFF
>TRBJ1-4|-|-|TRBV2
TGTGCCAGCAGTGATGGCAGGGGTGGTGAAAAACTGTTTTTT
CASSDGRGGEKLFF
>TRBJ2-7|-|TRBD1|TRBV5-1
TGCGCCAGCAGATACCGGGACAGGGACTACGAGCAGTACTTC
CASRYRDRDYEQYF
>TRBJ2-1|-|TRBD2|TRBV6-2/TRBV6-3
TGTGCCAGCAGCGGGACTAGCGGGAGTTTTGAGCAGTTCTTC
CASSGTSGSFEQFF
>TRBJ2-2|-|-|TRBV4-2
TGTGCCAGCAGCCAATCCCAACTAGTAACCGGGGAGCTGTTTTTT
CASSQSQLVTGELFF
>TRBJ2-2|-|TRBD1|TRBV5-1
TGCGCCAGTGGGGACAGGGGCCCCACCGGGGAGCTGTTTTTT
CASGDRGPTGELFF
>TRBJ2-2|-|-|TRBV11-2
TGTGCCAGCAGCTTAGATGCGGCGGGTACGGCCGGGGAGCTGTTTTTT
CASSLDAAGTAGELFF